The rows below give T cell receptor beta chains drawn from one sample of a study of vaccination and CD4 T cells after COVID-19. These receptors are not linked to any known antigen. TCRdb reprocessed the PCR reads with MiXCR, giving one entry per CDR3 protein. The sample has some 15,000 distinct CDR3 sequences, 57% seen once; the top ten hold roughly 9.4%. Sequencing was carried out using CD4+ T cells from blood, cultured in vitro. The source of these receptors is a human donor who had recovered from COVID-19. Each CDR3 is given with its conserved first and last residue. A D gene is named only where the DNA matches it firmly. The size entry is marked missing in some rows and otherwise reads once, few, many or a size class.

TRBJ2-7 | TRBV20-1 | 14 | TRBD2 | . | TGCAGTGCTAGTGTAGCGGGAGGGACCTACGAGCAGTACTTC | CSASVAGGTYEQYF
TRBJ2-3 | TRBV12-3/TRBV12-4 | 13 | . | . | TGTGCCAGCAGTAAGTCGAGCACAGATACGCAGTATTTT | CASSKSSTDTQYF
TRBJ1-2 | TRBV2 | 15 | TRBD1 | . | TGTGCCAGCAGTGAAAGGCCGAGAGGGGGCGCTGGCTACACCTTC | CASSERPRGGAGYTF
TRBJ1-1 | TRBV30 | 13 | . | . | TGTGCCTGGAGTGTGGGGGGAAACACTGAAGCTTTCTTT | CAWSVGGNTEAFF
TRBJ2-7 | TRBV6-1 | 16 | TRBD2 | . | TGTGCCAGCAGTCAGATTTGGACTAGCGGTTCCTACGAGCAGTACTTC | CASSQIWTSGSYEQYF
TRBJ2-7 | TRBV19 | 15 | TRBD1 | . | TGTGCCAGTAGTATTGCATCCGGACAGGGATACGAGCAGTACTTC | CASSIASGQGYEQYF
TRBJ2-2 | TRBV6-1 | 14 | TRBD1 | . | TGTGCCAGCGGGACAGGGGGAAACACCGGGGAGCTGTTTTTT | CASGTGGNTGELFF
TRBJ2-3 | TRBV28 | 14 | . | . | TGTGCCAGCAAAGAGGGGGGTTTTACAGATACGCAGTATTTT | CASKEGGFTDTQYF
TRBJ1-3 | TRBV7-8 | 11 | . | . | TGTGCCAGCAGCTTAGTTACAGGGCTATATTTT | CASSLVTGLYF
TRBJ1-6 | TRBV20-1 | 14 | . | . | TGCAGTGCCAGCCTGGCAGGGTTGGCTTCACCCCTCCACTTT | CSASLAGLASPLHF
TRBJ2-7 | TRBV2 | 12 | . | . | TGTGCCAGCCACAGGGTGGGATACGAGCAGTACTTC | CASHRVGYEQYF
TRBJ2-3 | TRBV12-3/TRBV12-4 | 12 | . | large | TGTGCCAGCAGTTTAAAGGCCCAGGTGCAGTATTTT | CASSLKAQVQYF
TRBJ2-7 | TRBV19 | 17 | TRBD2 | . | TGTGCCAGTAGTATGGCCCCAACTAGCGTTGGATCCTACGAGCAGTACTTC | CASSMAPTSVGSYEQYF
TRBJ1-2 | TRBV6-5 | 14 | . | . | TGTGCCAGCAGTTACTCCGACAGGCGCGGTGGCTACACCTTC | CASSYSDRRGGYTF
TRBJ2-3 | TRBV2 | 13 | TRBD1 | once | TGTGCCAGCAGGCAGACAGGGGGAGATACGCAGTATTTT | CASRQTGGDTQYF
TRBJ1-1 | TRBV5-1 | 14 | TRBD1 | . | TGCGCCAGCAGCTACGGGACAGTTGACTCTGAAGCTTTCTTT | CASSYGTVDSEAFF
TRBJ2-7 | TRBV6-1 | 11 | . | few | TGTGCCAGCGCGCAGCTTTACGAGCAGTACTTC | CASAQLYEQYF
TRBJ1-1 | TRBV11-2 | 14 | TRBD1 | once | TGTGCCAGCAGCTTGGGGACAGCGAACACTGAAGCTTTCTTT | CASSLGTANTEAFF
TRBJ2-7 | TRBV20-1 | 15 | . | . | TGCAGTGCTAGAGCAGCTAGCGATTTATCCTACGAGCAGTACTTC | CSARAASDLSYEQYF
TRBJ2-1 | TRBV7-2 | 14 | . | . | TGTGCCAGCAGCTTGGGGTTTTCTAGGGGTCGGAGGTTCTTC | CASSLGFSRGRRFF
TRBJ2-3 | TRBV5-1 | 14 | . | . | TGCGCCAGCAGCTTGGGGCAGGCCACAGATACGCAGTATTTT | CASSLGQATDTQYF
TRBJ2-5 | TRBV6-1 | 15 | TRBD1 | . | TGTGCCAGCAGGCGGACAGGGACACTCCAAGAGACCCAGTACTTC | CASRRTGTLQETQYF